This T cell receptor (beta chain) was captured by sequencing in a study of T cell repertoires in cytomegalovirus infection. About the research overall: Shared public TCR beta signatures pointed to both CMV infection and a matching HLA type.

V shed 0 bases and J shed 5 bases, with 13 bases lying between them. CDR3 size: 14 residues. Germline CDR1 reads DFQATT; CDR2 reads SNEGSKA (reference sequence). In regard to this clonotype: The antigen is not known.

TCRdb analysed the reads with MiXCR anew, one entry per CDR3 protein. The sample records 350,000 to 450,000 distinct CDR3 sequences, 15% to 20% being singletons. General study findings and limits: CMV-specific TCR beta clonotypes restricted by HLA-C were the ones dominating the ex vivo response.

The chain employs TRBV20-1 and TRBJ2-5; D gene unclear. The source of this sequence is a human donor in good health (CMV status not recorded). Some clones in this sample may be carry-over from other donors' samples. Sample: PBMCs. CDR3 loop: CSARDSGGQETQYF. The CDR3 nucleotides read TGCAGTGCTAGAGATTCCGGTGGCCAGGAGACCCAGTACTTC.